What follows are 13 T cell receptor beta chains derived from one specimen sequenced in a study of OX40 agonist ivuxolimab in advanced cancers. The protocol was immunoSEQ multiplex PCR, while the TCRdb copy is restricted to in-frame clones and leaves out a portion. Here the sample spans roughly 65,000 clones, 70% to 90% being singletons. This specimen consisted of CD4+ or CD8+ T cells sorted from blood, obtained in a trial of the OX40 agonist ivuxolimab. These receptors came from an adult with an advanced solid tumor such as melanoma, head and neck, liver or kidney cancer.

The V call is TRBV6-1, the J call TRBJ2-1; D is unclear. V dropped 0 bases and J dropped 6 bases, with 6 bases sitting between them. The CDR3 is 13 residues long. Germline CDR1 is MNHNS and CDR2 is SASEGT. CDR3: CASSEALGNEQFF. For the CDR3, the DNA is TGTGCCAGCAGTGAAGCGCTGGGCAATGAGCAGTTCTTC.

This clone was seen a single time. This chain uses TRBV5-6 with TRBJ2-7; D perhaps matches TRBD1 (5 bases). Germline V gives CDR1 SGHDT, CDR2 YYEEEE. Trimming cost V 6 bases and J 3 bases, with 19 bases left between them. This CDR3 comprises 15 residues. The CDR3, as DNA: TGTGCCAGCACCGCAGGGCCAGCCAACCTCTACGAGCAGTACTTC. Its protein product is CASTAGPANLYEQYF. The full variable domain, completed using reference TRBV5-6 and TRBJ2-7, is DAGVTQSPTHLIKTRGQQVTLRCSPKSGHDTVSWYQQALGQGPQFIFQYYEEEERQRGNFPDRFSGHQFPNYSSELNVNALLLGDSALYLCASTAGPANLYEQYFGPGTRLTVT.

The chain carries TRBV27 and TRBJ2-5, with D possibly TRBD1 on 8 matching bases. CDR3 length: 15 amino acids. The germline gives CDR1 MNHEY, CDR2 SMNVEV (reference sequence). Trimming pared 6 bases from V and 2 bases from J, leaving 16 bases between. The CDR3 coding sequence is TGTGCCAGCAGCGCACAGGGGGGGTGGCAAGAGACCCAGTACTTC. The encoded protein is CASSAQGGWQETQYF.

This chain connects TRBV7-3 to TRBJ1-2, with D perhaps matching TRBD1 (5 bases). The CDR3 is 14 residues long. The V gene lost 2 bases and the J gene lost 1 base, with 8 bases spanning the gap. Germline CDR1 and CDR2: SGHTA and FQGTGA. In DNA form, the CDR3 reads TGTGCCAGCAGCTTAGACAGTAATAACTATGGCTACACCTTC. It encodes CASSLDSNNYGYTF.

The rearrangement links TRBV18 to TRBJ2-3, with 10 bases aligning to TRBD1. In germline, CDR1 is KGHSH, CDR2 LQKENI. The junction had 8 bases not matched to a gene; V was cut back by 5 bases and J by 3 bases. This CDR3 has 16 amino acids. Here the CDR3 DNA reads TGTGCCAGCTCAGTAATCCGGGACAGGGGAACAGATACGCAGTATTTT. Encoded protein: CASSVIRDRGTDTQYF.

This sequence joins TRBV7-9 and TRBJ2-3; 11 bases agree with TRBD2. This CDR3 region has 18 residues. V dropped 5 bases and J dropped 2; count of bases not matched to a gene: 12. Germline V lookup: CDR1 SEHNR, CDR2 FQNEAQ (reference sequence). CDR3: CASSPRLLAGADTDTQYF. CDR3 DNA: TGTGCCAGCAGCCCTAGGTTACTAGCGGGAGCCGACACAGATACGCAGTATTTT.

The gene calls are TRBV7-9 and TRBJ2-7; D might be TRBD1 (6 bases). CDR1 is SEHNR, CDR2 FQNEAQ, per germline (reference sequence). V lost 4 bases, J lost 2 bases, and 12 bases lay in between. This CDR3 contains 14 residues. The CDR3 region has the DNA TGTGCCAGCAGCTCCGGACAGTATGCCTACGAGCAGTACTTC. This sequence encodes CASSSGQYAYEQYF.

The V and J genes are TRBV28 and TRBJ2-7; 7 bases agree with TRBD2. Trimming removed 3 bases from V and 5 bases from J; junction bases left unmatched: 7. Germline lookup yields CDR1 MDHEN and CDR2 SYDVKM. This CDR3 region has 14 residues. The CDR3 nucleotides read TGTGCCAGCAGTTTGGGGGGGGAGCCCCACGAGCAGTACTTC. Translating it yields CASSLGGEPHEQYF.

This clone has a single count. This chain links TRBV7-3 with TRBJ2-7, with 8 positions matching TRBD2. The CDR3 is 13 amino acids. Germline assignment: CDR1 SGHTA and CDR2 FQGTGA. J was trimmed by 4 bases and V by 2 bases; bases with no gene match: 1. In DNA form, the CDR3 reads TGTGCCAGCAGCTTATCGGGAGGGTACGAGCAGTACTTC. It yields the protein CASSLSGGYEQYF.

This rearrangement joins TRBV30 to TRBJ1-6; D remains unclear. This CDR3 is 12 amino acids long. The ends were cut back, 0 bases at V and 5 bases at J, with 2 bases in the middle. CDR1 and CDR2 (germline): GTSNPN, SVGIG (reference sequence). The CDR3 DNA reads as TGTGCCTGGAGTGTTAATAATTCACCCCTCCACTTT. Encoded protein: CAWSVNNSPLHF. The full variable domain, in which reference TRBV30 and TRBJ1-6 provide the parts outside the CDR3, is SQTIHQWPATLVQPVGSPLSLECTVEGTSNPNLYWYRQAAGRGLQLLFYSVGIGQISSEVPQNLSASRPQDRQFILSSKKLLLSDSGFYLCAWSVNNSPLHFGNGTRLTVT.

The chain links TRBV19 to TRBJ2-3; possible D gene TRBD2, 6 bases. CDR3 length equals 15 residues. V lost 8 bases to trimming and J lost 0 bases, with 15 bases between them. Germline CDR1 reads LNHDA; CDR2 reads SQIVND (reference sequence). CDR3 amino acids: CASEDLSGSTDTQYF. The CDR3 DNA follows: TGTGCCAGTGAAGACCTTAGCGGAAGCACAGATACGCAGTATTTT.

This chain joins TRBV15 and TRBJ2-7, with D perhaps matching TRBD1 (6 bases). Germline assignment: CDR1 LNHNV and CDR2 YYDKDF (reference sequence). The CDR3 runs 14 residues. Trimming left V 4 bases short and J 0 bases short, with 10 bases between. The CDR3 protein is CATSKGQSSYEQYF. The DNA of the CDR3 is TGTGCCACCAGCAAAGGACAGTCCTCCTACGAGCAGTACTTC.

The chain recombines TRBV4-1 with TRBJ1-5, with a possible D match to TRBD1 (6 bases). Trimming removed 1 base from V and 6 bases from J, with 16 bases in between. CDR3 size: 16 residues. Germline CDR1 reads MGHRA; CDR2 reads YSYEKL. The CDR3 reads CASSQGSWTEGQPQHF. CDR3 in DNA: TGCGCCAGCAGCCAAGGGTCCTGGACAGAAGGTCAGCCCCAGCATTTT.